The rows below give T cell receptor beta chains drawn from one sample of a study of T cell responses to AZD1222 COVID-19 vaccine. Sequencing used immunoSEQ multiplex PCR; TCRdb keeps in-frame clones, though not all of them. The top ten clones hold about 1.6% of a sample with under 200,000 clones, 90% of them seen once. Source: peripheral blood, taken on day 0 of AZD1222 vaccination. The receptors come from an adult in good health. Both conserved end residues are part of each CDR3. D genes are given only for firm matches. Where a row states a size, it is once, few, many or the class of an expanded clone; other rows omit it.

CATSRDLGGNQPQHF | TGTGCCACCAGCAGAGATCTGGGGGGCAATCAGCCCCAGCATTTT | - | - | TRBJ1-5 | TRBV15
CATSDSGRGRLSYTF | TGTGCCACCAGTGATTCGGGCAGGGGCAGGTTGAGCTACACCTTC | - | - | TRBJ1-2 | TRBV24-1
CASSLGQGATYEQYF | TGTGCCAGCAGCTTGGGGCAGGGGGCCACCTACGAGCAGTACTTC | - | TRBD1 | TRBJ2-7 | TRBV5-4
CASSPARGNTGELFF | TGTGCCAGCAGCCCCGCTCGGGGTAACACCGGGGAGCTGTTTTTT | - | - | TRBJ2-2 | TRBV7-2
CASSYAGTVINQPQHF | TGTGCCAGCAGTTACGCTGGGACAGTGATCAATCAGCCCCAGCATTTT | - | TRBD1 | TRBJ1-5 | TRBV6-6
CASSVTGTGVNNQPQHF | TGTGCCAGTAGTGTTACCGGGACAGGCGTAAACAATCAGCCCCAGCATTTT | - | TRBD1 | TRBJ1-5 | TRBV19
CASSLITALSYEQYF | TGTGCCAGCAGCTTGATCACAGCGTTGTCCTACGAGCAGTACTTC | - | - | TRBJ2-7 | TRBV5-5
CASRETAVQSAFF | TGTGCCAGCAGAGAGACAGCGGTCCAGTCAGCTTTCTTT | - | - | TRBJ1-1 | TRBV6-5
CASSLDATGYEQYF | TGCGCCAGCAGCTTGGACGCGACCGGTTACGAGCAGTACTTC | - | - | TRBJ2-7 | TRBV5-1
CASSLGNNQPQHF | TGTGCCAGCAGTTTAGGGAATAATCAGCCCCAGCATTTT | - | - | TRBJ1-5 | TRBV12-3/TRBV12-4
CASSYSLGGNYGYTF | TGTGCCAGCAGTTACTCCCTAGGGGGTAACTATGGCTACACCTTC | - | - | TRBJ1-2 | TRBV6-5
CASSWTELNTEAFF | TGTGCCAGCAGTTGGACAGAGCTGAACACTGAAGCTTTCTTT | - | - | TRBJ1-1 | TRBV2
CAIRGQPNSPLHF | TGTGCCATCAGAGGACAGCCTAATTCACCCCTCCACTTT | - | - | TRBJ1-6 | TRBV10-3
CASSPYQGNTEAFF | TGCGCCAGCAGCCCGTATCAGGGAAACACTGAAGCTTTCTTT | - | - | TRBJ1-1 | TRBV5-1
CASSSLGLQAFF | TGTGCCAGCAGTTCCCTGGGCTTGCAAGCTTTCTTT | - | - | TRBJ1-1 | TRBV6-2/TRBV6-3
CASSSSASGGASGYNEQFF | TGTGCCAGCAGTTCCTCGGCTAGCGGGGGGGCGTCCGGTTACAATGAGCAGTTCTTC | once | TRBD2 | TRBJ2-1 | TRBV28
CASSRPGFPNQPQHF | TGTGCCAGCAGCCGCCCAGGCTTCCCTAATCAGCCCCAGCATTTT | - | - | TRBJ1-5 | TRBV9
CASSWGRASYEQYF | TGTGCCAGTAGTTGGGGCAGGGCCTCCTACGAGCAGTACTTC | - | - | TRBJ2-7 | TRBV19
CASSPGNTEAFF | TGTGCCAGCTCACCCGGGAACACTGAAGCTTTCTTT | - | - | TRBJ1-1 | TRBV18
CASKTRQTNYGYTF | TGTGCCAGCAAAACAAGACAGACTAACTATGGCTACACCTTC | - | - | TRBJ1-2 | TRBV2
CASSYSSGGHQPQHF | TGTGCCAGCAGTTACTCTTCCGGAGGGCATCAGCCCCAGCATTTT | - | - | TRBJ1-5 | TRBV6-2/TRBV6-3
CASSLGGENTEAFF | TGTGCCAGCAGCTTAGGGGGCGAGAACACTGAAGCTTTCTTT | - | - | TRBJ1-1 | TRBV7-9
CASRLSGTNEKLFF | TGTGCCAGCAGGCTCTCCGGGACTAATGAAAAACTGTTTTTT | once | - | TRBJ1-4 | TRBV6-5
CASSEAGGLDTGELFF | TGTGCCAGCAGTGAAGCAGGAGGATTGGACACCGGGGAGCTGTTTTTT | - | - | TRBJ2-2 | TRBV6-1
CASRGGDFTEAFF | TGTGCCAGCAGGGGCGGGGATTTCACTGAAGCTTTCTTT | - | - | TRBJ1-1 | TRBV12-3/TRBV12-4
CASSYPGLAITGTGHTSNYGYTF | TGTGCCAGCAGTTATCCTGGGTTAGCTATAACCGGGACAGGGCATACTTCTAACTATGGCTACACCTTC | - | TRBD1 | TRBJ1-2 | TRBV27
CSVLAGGETQYF | TGCAGCGTCCTAGCGGGGGGAGAGACCCAGTACTTC | - | TRBD2 | TRBJ2-5 | TRBV29-1
CASSEDGPTTGNTIYF | TGTGCCAGTAGTGAGGACGGTCCTACTACTGGAAACACCATATATTTT | - | - | TRBJ1-3 | TRBV19
CASREVSSGNTIYF | TGTGCCAGCAGGGAGGTCAGTTCTGGAAACACCATATATTTT | - | - | TRBJ1-3 | TRBV2
CASSLPAQETQYF | TGTGCCAGCAGCTTGCCGGCACAAGAGACCCAGTACTTC | - | - | TRBJ2-5 | TRBV5-4
CASRGQEIYGYTF | TGTGCCAGCAGGGGGCAGGAAATCTATGGCTACACCTTC | - | - | TRBJ1-2 | TRBV12-3/TRBV12-4